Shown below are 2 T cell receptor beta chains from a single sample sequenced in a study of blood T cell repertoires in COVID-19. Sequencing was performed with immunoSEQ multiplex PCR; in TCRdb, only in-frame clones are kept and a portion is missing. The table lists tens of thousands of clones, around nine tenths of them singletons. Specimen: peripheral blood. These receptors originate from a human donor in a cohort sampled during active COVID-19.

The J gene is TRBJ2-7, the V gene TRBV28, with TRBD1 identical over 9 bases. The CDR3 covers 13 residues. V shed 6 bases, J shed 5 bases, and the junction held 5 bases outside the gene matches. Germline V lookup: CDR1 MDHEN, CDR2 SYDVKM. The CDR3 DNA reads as TGTGCCAGCAGGGGACAGGGAAGGGACGAGCAGTACTTC. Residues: CASRGQGRDEQYF.

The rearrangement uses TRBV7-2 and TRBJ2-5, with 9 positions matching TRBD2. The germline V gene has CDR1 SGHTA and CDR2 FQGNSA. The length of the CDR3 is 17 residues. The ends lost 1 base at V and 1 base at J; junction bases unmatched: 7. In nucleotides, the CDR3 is TGTGCCAGCAGCTTAGGGGCACTAGCGGGCGGCCAAGAGACCCAGTACTTC. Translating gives CASSLGALAGGQETQYF.